Detailed here is one T cell receptor (beta chain). This sample is drawn from a study of cytotoxic CD8 clonotypes in ibrutinib-treated CLL. Overall study: Patient counts were roughly 10 relapsed/refractory, around 15 treatment-naive and 17 IGHV unmutated.

The length of the CDR3 is 14 residues. V was trimmed by 3 bases and J by 1 base, leaving 6 bases between them. CDR1 KGHSH and CDR2 LQKENI come from the germline V gene. Clones were read by immunoSEQ multiplex PCR, and TCRdb kept only the in-frame ones, dropping some. This sample has more than 85,000 clones, with 60% to 80% found just once. The chain employs TRBV18 and TRBJ1-4; D is undetermined. The TCR originated in a human donor with chronic lymphocytic leukemia. The material sequenced was PBMCs, taken after 24 months of ibrutinib treatment. The CDR3 nucleotides read TGTGCCAGCTCACCGCAGGAAACTAATGAAAAACTGTTTTTT. Its translation: CASSPQETNEKLFF.